What follows describes a single T cell receptor (beta chain). Under the authors' procedure: Reference gene primer amplification yielded estimated nucleated cell counts. Only in-frame clones appear in the TCRdb table, and some are missing; sequencing was by immunoSEQ multiplex PCR. That table is the source of V, J and clone size, and D and trimming were worked out from the DNA. This sample has roughly 48,000 clones; about 88% occur once, and the top ten carry around an eighth. The data belong to a study of blood T cell repertoires in COVID-19. Turning to the study itself: Acute and convalescent COVID-19 specimens originated in the United States, Italy and Spain. PBMCs, B-cell-depleted T cells, or T cells were the source of the cDNA or gDNA that made up the material.

With V trimmed by 4 bases and J by 3 bases, 9 bases remained unmatched. The CDR3 runs to 15 residues. Looked up from germline, CDR1 is SGHRS and CDR2 is YFSETQ. What was sequenced was peripheral blood. The clonotype originates from a human donor in a cohort sampled during active COVID-19. The V gene is TRBV5-1, the J gene TRBJ1-1; 7 bases are shared with TRBD1. The CDR3 is CASSHRQGGYTEAFF. CDR3 nucleotides: TGCGCCAGCAGCCATAGACAGGGTGGGTACACTGAAGCTTTCTTT.